This is a list of T cell receptor beta chains from one sample in a study of shared clonotypes between healthy human individuals. Profiled with immunoSEQ multiplex PCR; TCRdb holds only in-frame clones, not every one. The sample holds 980,000 or so clones, 60% to 85% seen once. Sequencing was carried out using memory CD4+ T cells sorted from blood. Receptors were obtained from a man between 18 and 35 years old in good health. Each CDR3 is given with its conserved first and last residue. Each record gives: clone size, J gene, D gene, CDR3 length, V gene, CDR3 DNA, CDR3 protein. D genes are given only for firm matches. Size is stated for part of the rows, as once, few or many counts, or as a class when the clone is expanded.

-	TRBJ2-7	TRBD2	11	TRBV6-1	TGTGCCAGCCAAGCGGGAAACGAGCAGTACTTC	CASQAGNEQYF
-	TRBJ2-6	TRBD1	20	TRBV27	TGTGCCAGCACTCTATGGGACAGGGGGCTCTCATCTCCTGGGGCCAACGTCCTGACTTTC	CASTLWDRGLSSPGANVLTF
-	TRBJ2-5	-	13	TRBV5-6	TGTGCCAGCAGCACCCGGGGCCAGGAGACCCAGTACTTC	CASSTRGQETQYF
few	TRBJ1-1	-	12	TRBV10-2	TGCGCCAGCAGTGAGTTGGAGGGCAGAGCTTTCTTT	CASSELEGRAFF
-	TRBJ2-7	-	12	TRBV7-7	TGTGCTAGCAGCTTAAGGGGGTACGAGCAGTACTTC	CASSLRGYEQYF
-	TRBJ1-6	-	15	TRBV27	TGTGCCAGCAGGGAACGTAGGGGTCCGGATTCACCCCTCCACTTT	CASRERRGPDSPLHF
-	TRBJ1-2	-	15	TRBV6-5	TGTGCCAGCAGTTACAGGGCGTCTGGTCCCTATGGCTACACCTTC	CASSYRASGPYGYTF
once	TRBJ1-5	TRBD1	16	TRBV19	TGTGCCAGTAGCGAACAGGGGGTCCAGGGCGGGCAGCCCCAGCATTTT	CASSEQGVQGGQPQHF
-	TRBJ1-6	TRBD1	14	TRBV18	TGTGCCAGCTCACAAACGGGACAGAATTCACCCCTCCACTTT	CASSQTGQNSPLHF
-	TRBJ1-1	-	16	TRBV21-1	TGTGCCAGCAGCAGTCCAACAGGGGACTTTGACACTGAAGCTTTCTTT	CASSSPTGDFDTEAFF
-	TRBJ2-7	-	12	TRBV18	TGTGCCAGCTCACCCGGCTCTTACGAGCAGTACTTC	CASSPGSYEQYF
once	TRBJ2-7	TRBD1	20	TRBV5-1	TGCGCCAGCAGCTTGGGCGGGTGGGACAGGAGCCTACTGATAACCTACGAGCAGTACTTC	CASSLGGWDRSLLITYEQYF
-	TRBJ2-2	-	17	TRBV4-3	TGCGCCAGCAGCCAAGATCTAGCAGGGGCGAACACCGGGGAGCTGTTTTTT	CASSQDLAGANTGELFF
-	TRBJ2-1	-	16	TRBV13	TGTGCCAGCAGCGGCACCGGGCCGGGAGCCTACAATGAGCAGTTCTTC	CASSGTGPGAYNEQFF
-	TRBJ2-1	TRBD2	17	TRBV11-2	TGTGCCAGCAGCTTACGAAGCGGGAGCATCGACTACAATGAGCAGTTCTTC	CASSLRSGSIDYNEQFF
few	TRBJ1-4	TRBD1	14	TRBV6-1	TGTGCCAGCAGTGCCGGACAGGGGGGCGAAAAACTGTTTTTT	CASSAGQGGEKLFF
few	TRBJ1-2	-	14	TRBV6-1	TGTGCCAGCAGAATGGCAGGGGACGCCTATGGCTACACCTTC	CASRMAGDAYGYTF
-	TRBJ2-2	-	15	TRBV9	TGTGCCAGCAGCGTAGGTGGGCTGAACACCGGGGAGCTGTTTTTT	CASSVGGLNTGELFF
-	TRBJ2-3	-	14	TRBV6-5	TGTGCCAGCAGTTATCGCATGAGTGCAGATACGCAGTATTTT	CASSYRMSADTQYF
-	TRBJ2-7	-	17	TRBV4-3	TGCGCCAGCAGCCAAGACCTCCCCCGAGGGGCCCACTACGAGCAGTACTTC	CASSQDLPRGAHYEQYF
-	TRBJ1-2	-	16	TRBV15	TGTGCCACCAGCACAGAGATCGTGGAGGCCAACTATGGCTACACCTTC	CATSTEIVEANYGYTF
-	TRBJ2-4	-	16	TRBV30	TGTGCCTGGAGTCCATCATGGGATCTAGCCAAAAACATTCAGTACTTC	CAWSPSWDLAKNIQYF